These T cell receptor beta chains were read from a single sample in a study of shared clonotypes between healthy human individuals. Here immunoSEQ multiplex PCR was the method, and the copy in TCRdb shows in-frame clones only, minus some. The sample holds about 980,000 clones, more than 75% seen once. Specimen: memory CD4+ T cells sorted from blood. These receptors all come from a man between 18 and 29 years old in good health. The CDR3 runs from the conserved cysteine through the conserved F or W. D genes are given only for firm matches. Expanded clones are given a class, and other clones once, few, many or no size at all.

j_call v_call clone_size d_call cdr3_nt cdr3_aa
TRBJ2-5 TRBV10-3 NA TRBD2 TGTGCCATCAGACCAGCGGGGGGAGCGCAAGAGACCCAGTACTTC CAIRPAGGAQETQYF
TRBJ2-7 TRBV5-4 NA NA TGTGCCAGCGGGCCCTGGCCGTCCTACGAGCAGTACTTC CASGPWPSYEQYF
TRBJ1-5 TRBV10-3 few NA TGTGCCATTAGGGAGGGGATTGAGGGCAATCAGCCCCAGCATTTT CAIREGIEGNQPQHF
TRBJ1-2 TRBV18 NA TRBD1 TGTGCCAGCTCAGGGACAGGGGAGTATGGCTACACCTTC CASSGTGEYGYTF
TRBJ1-2 TRBV5-1 NA NA TGCGCCAGCAGCTTAGGGGTTAGTGCTGGCTACACCTTC CASSLGVSAGYTF
TRBJ1-1 TRBV7-2 NA NA TGTGCCAGCAGCTTACAGGGCTACTCTGAAGCTTTCTTT CASSLQGYSEAFF
TRBJ2-3 TRBV12-5 NA TRBD1 TGTGCTAGTGGCCTAGGGACAGCGATCGTTAGCACAGATACGCAGTATTTT CASGLGTAIVSTDTQYF
TRBJ2-4 TRBV5-1 NA TRBD2 TGCGCCAGCAGCCCTAGCAAGGGTCTAGCGGGAGAAGTCAAAAACATTCAGTACTTC CASSPSKGLAGEVKNIQYF
TRBJ1-5 TRBV5-6 few NA TGTGCCAGCAGCGGCCAACATAGGGGACAGCCCCAGCATTTT CASSGQHRGQPQHF
TRBJ2-3 TRBV5-1 few TRBD2 TGCGCCAGCAGGATAGCGGGAGTCCGAGATACGCAGTATTTT CASRIAGVRDTQYF
TRBJ1-4 TRBV7-9 NA NA TGTGCCAGCAGCTTAGAGGTGGGAGCTAATGAAAAACTGTTTTTT CASSLEVGANEKLFF
TRBJ2-3 TRBV7-2 once NA TGTGCCAGCAGCCAAGAGGGCACAGATACGCAGTATTTT CASSQEGTDTQYF
TRBJ1-2 TRBV9 NA TRBD1 TGTGCCAGCAGCGTAGTGGAGGGGGCTGGTGGCTACACCTTC CASSVVEGAGGYTF
TRBJ2-5 TRBV30 NA NA TGTGCCTGGAGTAAGTCAGGCCTCGGGCAGACCCAGTACTTC CAWSKSGLGQTQYF
TRBJ2-7 TRBV5-4 NA TRBD2 TGTGCCAGCAGCTCCGGGACTAGCGGCGCCTACGAGCAGTACTTC CASSSGTSGAYEQYF
TRBJ2-3 TRBV5-8 NA NA TGTGCCAGCAGCTTGAAAGATACGCAGTATTTT CASSLKDTQYF
TRBJ1-4 TRBV19 NA NA TGTGCCAGTACCCCCGACAGCACAACCGAAAAACTGTTTTTT CASTPDSTTEKLFF
TRBJ1-1 TRBV25-1 NA NA TGTGCCAGCAGTGACCCCGCTGGGAGATCGGAAGCTTTCTTT CASSDPAGRSEAFF
TRBJ2-5 TRBV10-3 NA NA TGTGCCATCAGTCAGGGACAACAAGAGACCCAGTACTTC CAISQGQQETQYF
TRBJ1-5 TRBV10-3 NA TRBD1 TGTGCCATCAGCGAAATGCCAGGGGGCGATCAGCCCCAGCATTTT CAISEMPGGDQPQHF
TRBJ1-2 TRBV6-4 few NA TGTGCCAGCCCAGTCTATGGCTACACCTTC CASPVYGYTF
TRBJ1-2 TRBV15 NA TRBD1 TGTGCCACCAGCAGAGGGGGAGGGGGCGATGGCTACACCTTC CATSRGGGGDGYTF
TRBJ2-1 TRBV27 NA NA TGTGCCAGCAGCCGCCGGGGGCGGGAGGAGCAGTTCTTC CASSRRGREEQFF
TRBJ1-2 TRBV2 NA NA TGTGCCAGCAGTGACAGACGGGGCTACACCTTC CASSDRRGYTF